This TCR beta chain was profiled in a study of T-cell memory formation after mild COVID-19. Turning to the study itself: TCR clusters were mostly donor specific.

There are 16 residues in the CDR3. After removal of 0 bases from V and 0 bases from J, the junction contained 3 bases not matched to a gene. CDR1 and CDR2 (germline): SQVTM, ANQGSEA. MiXCR, applied by TCRdb to the 5' RACE reads, yields one record per CDR3 protein. The profile shows roughly 190,000 distinct CDR3 sequences, around 30% of them singletons. Notes on the study in general: CD8+ contracting clones occupied EMRA, while CD4+ ones occupied mainly CM and EM.

With regard to this clonotype: Its antigen is still unknown.

The chain joins TRBV29-1 to TRBJ2-1; TRBD2 aligns across 9 bases. The source is an adult woman who had mild COVID-19 (a few samples of this study predate the infection). Cell type and time point are not known. Sequenced sample: PBMCs or a T cell subset sorted from them (not recorded which). The CDR3 is CSVEDGGRASYNEQFF. The CDR3 bases are TGCAGCGTTGAAGATGGCGGGAGGGCCTCCTACAATGAGCAGTTCTTC.